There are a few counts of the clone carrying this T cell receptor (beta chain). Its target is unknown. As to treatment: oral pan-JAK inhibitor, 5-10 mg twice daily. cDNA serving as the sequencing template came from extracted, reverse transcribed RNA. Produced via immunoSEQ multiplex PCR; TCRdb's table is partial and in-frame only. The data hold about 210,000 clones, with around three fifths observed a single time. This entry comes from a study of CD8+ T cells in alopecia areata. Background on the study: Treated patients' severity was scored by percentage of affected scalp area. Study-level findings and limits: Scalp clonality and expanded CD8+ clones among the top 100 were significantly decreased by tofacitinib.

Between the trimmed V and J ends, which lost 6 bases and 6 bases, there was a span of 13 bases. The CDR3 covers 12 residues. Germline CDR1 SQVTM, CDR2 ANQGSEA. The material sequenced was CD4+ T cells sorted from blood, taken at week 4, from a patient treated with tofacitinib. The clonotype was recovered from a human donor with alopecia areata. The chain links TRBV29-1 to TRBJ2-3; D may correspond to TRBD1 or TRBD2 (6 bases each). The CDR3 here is CSVVTGTDTQYF. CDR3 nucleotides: TGCAGCGTGGTAACAGGGACTGATACGCAGTATTTT.